Each of the 5 T cell receptor beta chains below was sequenced from the same sample in a study of blood T cell repertoires in COVID-19. Data came from immunoSEQ multiplex PCR; TCRdb stores just in-frame clones and leaves some out. The repertoire holds more than 300,000 clones, approximately 88% seen once, with under 2% in the top ten. Sequencing used peripheral blood. The receptors were gathered from a woman in her twenties or thirties with COVID-19, enrolled during active disease.

The rearrangement joins TRBV7-3 to TRBJ1-5, with 10 nucleotides matching TRBD1. The CDR3 covers 14 residues. Germline V gene data show CDR1 as SGHTA and CDR2 as FQGTGA. Germline trimming cut 8 bases from V and 1 base from J; bases unmatched to any gene: 2. CDR3 in amino acids: CASGQGVSNQPQHF. CDR3 DNA: TGTGCCAGCGGACAGGGGGTGAGCAATCAGCCCCAGCATTTT.

This sequence joins TRBV5-4 and TRBJ1-6; D gene unclear. Deletions cut 4 bases from V and 9 bases from J, with 17 bases between. CDR3 size: 15 residues. Looked up from germline, CDR1 is SGHNT and CDR2 is YYREEE (reference sequence). CDR3 DNA sequence: TGTGCCAGCAGCAGCTGGACTCTAAGAGGTTCACCCCTCCACTTT. It is translated as CASSSWTLRGSPLHF. Drawing the rest from reference TRBV5-4 and TRBJ1-6, the complete variable domain is ETGVTQSPTHLIKTRGQQVTLRCSSQSGHNTVSWYQQALGQGPQFIFQYYREEENGRGNFPPRFSGLQFPNYSSELNVNALELDDSALYLCASSSWTLRGSPLHFGNGTRLTVT.

V usage is TRBV7-2 and J usage is TRBJ2-2; TRBD2 matches 7 bases. Trimming at V came to 5 bases and at J to 0 bases, leaving 3 bases not matched to a gene. The CDR3 length is 15 residues. Germline loops: CDR1 SGHTA, CDR2 FQGNSA. Written as DNA, the CDR3 is TGTGCCAGCAGCAGCAGCGGGGCGAACACCGGGGAGCTGTTTTTT. Protein sequence: CASSSSGANTGELFF.

The V and J genes are TRBV5-1 and TRBJ1-1; the match to TRBD1 covers 9 bases. CDR1 and CDR2 (germline): SGHRS, YFSETQ. Trimming cost V 4 bases and J 11 bases; bases outside gene matches: 6. This CDR3 has 12 residues. CDR3 region: CASSLGQGMAFF. CDR3 nucleotides: TGCGCCAGCAGCCTGGGACAGGGTATGGCTTTCTTT.

V and J are TRBV7-3 and TRBJ2-3, with 7 bases fitting TRBD2. The trim removed 8 bases at V and 1 base at J, leaving 6 bases unmatched. Germline V gene lookup returns CDR1 SGHTA and CDR2 FQGTGA. The CDR3 is made up of 14 amino acids. In DNA, the CDR3 is TGTGCCAGCTCTGGGGGGGTTGGCACAGATACGCAGTATTTT. Translating it yields CASSGGVGTDTQYF.